The 7 T cell receptor beta chains presented below share a single source sample, sequenced in a study of T cells in Graves' hyperthyroidism and ophthalmopathy. RNA transcripts served as the template for amplifying TCR beta CDR3 regions. The HTBI set primed first-round TCR CDR3 RT-PCR. A single record per CDR3 protein comes from TCRdb applying MiXCR to the multiplex PCR reads. The sample includes hundreds of thousands of distinct CDR3 sequences, roughly 45% seen only once; the top ten take less than 8.5%. Material: peripheral blood or thyroid tissue (not recorded which). These receptors were obtained from an adult man with Graves' disease, either hyperthyroidism or ophthalmopathy (not recorded which).

This clonotype showed up many times. The chain carries TRBV14 and TRBJ1-6, with no clear D. The ends were cut back, 4 bases at V and 7 bases at J, with 11 bases in the middle. Germline V gene sequence: CDR1 SGHDN, CDR2 FVKESK. CDR3 length: 14 amino acids. CDR3 amino acids: CASSPVSVNSPLHF. In DNA form, the CDR3 reads TGTGCCAGCAGCCCAGTAAGCGTGAATTCACCCCTCCACTTT.

The chain uses TRBV11-1 and TRBJ2-7, with D perhaps matching TRBD2 (6 bases). Germline CDR1 is SGHAT and CDR2 is FQDESV (reference sequence). The CDR3 contains 14 residues. Between the trimmed V and J ends, which lost 9 bases and 0 bases, there was a span of 15 bases. The CDR3 DNA reads TGTGCCAGTTCTAGCGACTTGAGCTCCTACGAGCAGTACTTC. Its protein is CASSSDLSSYEQYF.

This clonotype was detected ten times or more. The rearrangement uses TRBV7-3 and TRBJ2-5; no clear D. Trimming stripped 4 bases from V and 6 bases from J, with 9 bases between. CDR3 length equals 12 residues. In germline, CDR1 is SGHTA, CDR2 FQGTGA. The CDR3 nucleotides are TGTGCCAGCAGCTCGTTTACACAGACCCAGTACTTC. Its protein product is CASSSFTQTQYF.

V is TRBV25-1 and J is TRBJ2-3, with 8 bases lining up with TRBD2. With 3 bases clipped from V and 6 bases from J, the junction kept 11 bases outside the gene matches. The CDR3 has 16 amino acids. The germline CDR1 and CDR2 sequences are MGHDK and SYGVNS. The DNA of the CDR3 is TGTGCCAGCAGTGATACGAAGAGCGGGGGTCTGGATACGCAGTATTTT. Its translation is CASSDTKSGGLDTQYF.

This clonotype was seen many times. V is TRBV12-3 or TRBV12-4 and J is TRBJ1-2; D not certain. CDR3 length equals 13 residues. V lost 7 bases and J lost 1, with 10 bases in between. CDR3 in amino acids: CASTSGSNYGYTF. CDR3 DNA: TGTGCCAGCACTTCGGGCAGTAACTATGGCTACACCTTC.

J is TRBJ1-2 and V is TRBV6-5, with D hard to call. CDR1 MNHEY and CDR2 SVGAGI come from the germline V gene. The CDR3 covers 14 residues. V was cut by 0 bases and J by 1 base, with 6 bases left in between. The CDR3 region is CASSYSGVNYGYTF. CDR3 in DNA: TGTGCCAGCAGTTACTCAGGAGTTAACTATGGCTACACCTTC.

The chain recombines TRBV25-1 with TRBJ1-6, with D possibly TRBD1 on 6 matching bases. The CDR3 consists of 15 residues. V was trimmed by 5 bases and J by 8 bases, leaving 16 bases between them. In germline, CDR1 is MGHDK, CDR2 SYGVNS. CDR3 DNA: TGTGCCAGCAGTTTATTGCGGGGGCACGATTCACCCCTCCACTTT. Its translation: CASSLLRGHDSPLHF.